Below, 25 T cell receptor beta chains from the same sample are listed, as sequenced in a study of OX40 agonist ivuxolimab in advanced cancers. TCRdb's copy holds only in-frame clones and misses some; the assay was immunoSEQ multiplex PCR. The sample has approximately 99,000 clones; approximately 94% are singletons. The sequences come from CD4+ or CD8+ T cells sorted from blood, collected in a trial of the OX40 agonist ivuxolimab. Receptors were obtained from an adult with an advanced solid tumor such as melanoma, head and neck, liver or kidney cancer.

The genes are TRBV15 and TRBJ1-1; possible D gene TRBD1, 5 bases. Germline values: CDR1 LNHNV, CDR2 YYDKDF (reference sequence). The CDR3 is 15 residues long. Trimming cost V 1 base and J 3 bases, with 12 bases left between them. CDR3 bases: TGTGCCACCAGCAGAGTTGTCCTGGGGGACACTGAAGCTTTCTTT. Protein: CATSRVVLGDTEAFF.

The chain has TRBV5-4 and TRBJ2-1; the D is unclear. The V end lost 0 bases, the J end lost 9 bases, and 4 bases lay between the germline ends. The CDR3 is 11 amino acids. Per the germline V gene, CDR1 is SGHNT and CDR2 is YYREEE (reference sequence). The CDR3: CASSLGSEQFF. The CDR3 DNA reads as TGTGCCAGCAGCTTGGGGTCTGAGCAGTTCTTC.

This rearrangement joins TRBV25-1 to TRBJ2-7; no firm D call. CDR3 size: 11 residues. Germline assignment: CDR1 MGHDK and CDR2 SYGVNS. Trimming removed 7 bases at V and 9 bases at J, with 13 bases between. CDR3 coding DNA: TGTGCCAGCACCGGAGACCTTTTGCAGTACTTC. It yields the protein CASTGDLLQYF.

This clone was seen a single time. The chain is built from TRBV7-9 and TRBJ1-3; perhaps TRBD1 as D (6 bases). CDR3 length: 16 amino acids. The V end was cut by 5 bases, the J end by 0 bases, with 14 bases between. Per the germline V gene, CDR1 is SEHNR and CDR2 is FQNEAQ (reference sequence). CDR3 protein: CASSLGDTSSGNTIYF. The DNA of the CDR3 is TGTGCCAGCAGCCTAGGGGACACCTCCTCTGGAAACACCATATATTTT.

The chain recombines TRBV28 with TRBJ2-7, with D unresolved. The germline gives CDR1 MDHEN, CDR2 SYDVKM. This CDR3 region has 13 residues. Trimming pared 6 bases from V and 4 bases from J, leaving 13 bases between. The CDR3 protein is CASRPAVEYEQYF. DNA for the CDR3: TGTGCCAGCAGACCCGCCGTAGAATACGAGCAGTACTTC.

The CDR3: CASSPPADPGELFF. The CDR3, as DNA: TGTGCCAGCTCACCACCGGCAGATCCCGGGGAGCTGTTTTTT. The genes are TRBV18 and TRBJ2-2, with D unresolved. Germline loops: CDR1 KGHSH, CDR2 LQKENI. The CDR3 loop spans 14 amino acids. The germline V and J ends were trimmed by 0 bases and 6 bases, with 8 bases remaining between them.

The rearrangement uses TRBV21-1 and TRBJ1-1; TRBD1, the table's D call, lacks a check against the DNA. TRBV21-1 has pseudogene status. The CDR3 is 15 amino acids. The CDR3 nucleotides read TGTGCCAGCAGCATACAGGGGGTGGAGAACACTGAAGCTTTCTTT. Its protein product is CASSIQGVENTEAFF.

In DNA form, the CDR3 reads TGTGCCAGCTCACCGGCCCAATACAATGAGCAGTTCTTC. Its translation is CASSPAQYNEQFF. This chain connects TRBV18 to TRBJ2-1; D gene ambiguous. Germline CDR1 is KGHSH and CDR2 is LQKENI. Trimming stripped 3 bases from V and 4 bases from J, with 7 bases between. The CDR3 loop spans 13 amino acids.

This chain connects TRBV4-3 to TRBJ1-3, with D tentatively TRBD1 (5 bases). Germline V lookup: CDR1 LGHNA, CDR2 YSLEER. This CDR3 contains 18 residues. V was cut by 2 bases and J by 5 bases, with 22 bases left in between. CDR3 in amino acids: CASSQRYRGGEYRNTIYF. CDR3 nucleotides: TGCGCCAGCAGCCAAAGATATAGGGGAGGGGAGTATCGAAACACCATATATTTT.

This chain uses TRBV6-6 with TRBJ2-7, with D hard to call. V was clipped by 1 base and J by 3 bases, with 7 bases between them. Germline-derived CDR1 and CDR2 are MNHNY and SVGAGI (reference sequence). This CDR3 contains 13 residues. CDR3 bases: TGTGCCAGCAGTTACTTTCCCGGCTACGAGCAGTACTTC. Its protein is CASSYFPGYEQYF.

For the CDR3, the DNA is TGTGCCAGCAGTTTAGGGGGCTCCTGGGAGCCCCAGCATTTT. This gives the protein CASSLGGSWEPQHF. This sequence joins TRBV27 and TRBJ1-5, with D perhaps matching TRBD1 (6 bases). With 2 bases removed from V and 8 bases from J, the gap between germline ends came to 13 bases. Looked up from germline, CDR1 is MNHEY and CDR2 is SMNVEV (reference sequence). The CDR3 has 14 amino acids.

This chain links TRBV30 with TRBJ2-1; TRBD2 agrees at 7 bases. The CDR3 spans 12 residues. Trimming at V came to 3 bases and at J to 7 bases, leaving 3 bases not matched to a gene. CDR1 and CDR2 from the germline V gene are GTSNPN and SVGIG (reference sequence). CDR3 residues: CAWRAGGNEQFF. The CDR3 DNA reads as TGTGCCTGGAGGGCCGGGGGGAATGAGCAGTTCTTC. Combining the CDR3 with reference TRBV30 and TRBJ2-1 gives the whole variable domain SQTIHQWPATLVQPVGSPLSLECTVEGTSNPNLYWYRQAAGRGLQLLFYSVGIGQISSEVPQNLSASRPQDRQFILSSKKLLLSDSGFYLCAWRAGGNEQFFGPGTRLTVL.

This clone was observed once. The gene calls are TRBV2 and TRBJ2-1, with TRBD2 matching over 11 bases. Germline CDR1 and CDR2: SNHLY and FYNNEI. Losses at the gene ends were 5 bases for V and 4 bases for J; bases not matched to a gene: 16. The CDR3 length is 19 residues. CDR3 coding DNA: TGTGCCAGCAGTCACCCCTTAGCGGGAGGGCCCTTTTTTTACAATGAGCAGTTCTTC. Protein product: CASSHPLAGGPFFYNEQFF.

The genes are TRBV27 and TRBJ1-4; TRBD1 matches at 9 bases. CDR1 is MNHEY and CDR2 is SMNVEV in the germline V gene (reference sequence). This CDR3 has 18 amino acids. V lost 0 bases and J lost 8; bases outside the gene matches: 13. In DNA, the CDR3 is TGTGCCAGCAGTTTATCCTTACAGGGGGCACGTAAAGCGGAAAAACTGTTTTTT. It encodes CASSLSLQGARKAEKLFF.

The J gene is TRBJ2-3, the V gene TRBV7-9; D uncertain. Trimming pared 2 bases from V and 1 base from J, leaving 4 bases between. Germline V gene data show CDR1 as SEHNR and CDR2 as FQNEAQ (reference sequence). CDR3 length: 13 residues. CDR3 in DNA: TGTGCCAGCAGCTTATCGCGCACAGATACGCAGTATTTT. The encoded protein is CASSLSRTDTQYF.

In DNA form, the CDR3 reads TGCAGCGCCAGCGGAGCGGGGTACGAGCAGTACTTC. The encoded protein is CSASGAGYEQYF. The V gene is TRBV29-1, the J gene TRBJ2-7; 7 bases align to TRBD2. The CDR3 spans 12 residues. Per germline, CDR1 SQVTM and CDR2 ANQGSEA. Unmatched junction bases numbered 7, after V lost 7 bases and J lost 4 bases.

This chain joins TRBV5-1 and TRBJ2-7; D is unclear. CDR3 size: 15 residues. Germline V gene sequence: CDR1 SGHRS, CDR2 YFSETQ. V was clipped by 0 bases and J by 3 bases, with 13 bases between them. As DNA, the CDR3 is TGCGCCAGCAGCTTGGCCGCCGGGTCAGTCTACGAGCAGTACTTC. Amino acid sequence: CASSLAAGSVYEQYF.

The chain's CDR3 is CASSLGGMMGYEQYF. The CDR3 coding sequence is TGTGCCAGCAGCTTAGGCGGGATGATGGGCTACGAGCAGTACTTC. This chain links TRBV7-8 with TRBJ2-7, with a tentative D call TRBD2 (6 bases). The CDR3 sequence is 15 residues long. CDR1 SGHVS and CDR2 FQNEAQ come from the germline V gene. Trimming cost V 1 base and J 3 bases, with 13 bases left between them.

The chain carries TRBV5-8 and TRBJ2-3; 12 bases are shared with TRBD2. Trimming cost V 3 bases and J 3 bases; bases outside gene matches: 8. Germline CDR1 reads SGHTS; CDR2 reads YDEGEE. CDR3 size: 17 residues. The CDR3 DNA reads as TGTGCCAGCAGCTCCCCCCTAGCGGGAGGGTGGACAGATACGCAGTATTTT. Translation: CASSSPLAGGWTDTQYF.

This chain links TRBV4-2 with TRBJ2-7, with 8 positions matching TRBD2. Looked up from germline, CDR1 is LGHNA and CDR2 is YNFKEQ. V gave up 1 base and J gave up 1 base; unmatched junction bases: 6. The CDR3 is 16 amino acids. DNA for the CDR3: TGTGCCAGCAGCCAAGGGTCTAGCGGGCGGTCCTACGAGCAGTACTTC. Amino acid sequence: CASSQGSSGRSYEQYF.

This chain links TRBV11-2 with TRBJ2-5, with TRBD2 matching 15 bases. J gave up 4 bases and V 5 bases, and 5 bases lay outside the gene matches. The CDR3 is made up of 16 amino acids. Germline lookup yields CDR1 SGHAT and CDR2 FQNNGV. CDR3 nucleotides: TGTGCCAGCAGCCCCGGACTAGCGGGAGGGCGAGAGACCCAGTACTTC. Translated: CASSPGLAGGRETQYF.

J is TRBJ1-2 and V is TRBV7-2; possible D gene TRBD1, 5 bases. V was cut by 5 bases and J by 4 bases, with 11 bases left in between. From germline, CDR1 is SGHTA and CDR2 FQGNSA. This CDR3 contains 13 residues. CDR3 DNA: TGTGCCAGCAGCATGTTGGGGGGCTATGGCTACACCTTC. It translates to CASSMLGGYGYTF.

A few counts support this clone. This chain links TRBV28 with TRBJ1-4; 10 bases are a match to TRBD1. CDR1 is MDHEN, CDR2 SYDVKM, per germline. The V and J ends lost 6 bases and 8 bases, in that order; junction bases with no gene match: 3. CDR3 size: 13 residues. Written as DNA, the CDR3 is TGTGCCAGCAGGACAGGGGGCTGGGAAAAACTGTTTTTT. Its protein product is CASRTGGWEKLFF.

V is TRBV6-1 and J is TRBJ2-3; no definite D call. Trimming cost V 1 base and J 0 bases, with 8 bases left between them. The V gene's germline CDR1 is MNHNS and CDR2 SASEGT. CDR3 size: 15 residues. For the CDR3, the DNA is TGTGCCAGCAGTGAAGTACTAACTAGCACAGATACGCAGTATTTT. Protein sequence: CASSEVLTSTDTQYF.

V usage is TRBV30 and J usage is TRBJ1-2; 7 bases match TRBD1. The CDR3 covers 13 residues. Germline CDR1 is GTSNPN and CDR2 is SVGIG (reference sequence). The ends lost 1 base at V and 4 bases at J; junction bases unmatched: 3. The CDR3 coding sequence is TGTGCCTGGAGTGGGACAGGACTCTATGGCTACACCTTC. Translation: CAWSGTGLYGYTF. Using reference TRBV30 and TRBJ1-2 for the parts outside the CDR3, the full variable domain is SQTIHQWPATLVQPVGSPLSLECTVEGTSNPNLYWYRQAAGRGLQLLFYSVGIGQISSEVPQNLSASRPQDRQFILSSKKLLLSDSGFYLCAWSGTGLYGYTFGSGTRLTVV.